Here is one T cell receptor (beta chain) with its context. Germline CDR1 and CDR2: SGHVS and FNYEAQ. The CDR3 is 17 amino acids. Deletions cut 5 bases from V and 1 base from J, with 21 bases between. Sequenced by immunoSEQ multiplex PCR; TCRdb stores in-frame clones only, minus some. The sample shows about 2,500,000 clones, roughly nine tenths of them seen only once. This sample was included in a study of shared clonotypes between healthy human individuals. The sequence derives from a young man in good health. The chain is built from TRBV7-6 and TRBJ2-7, with D tentatively TRBD2 (5 bases). The sequencing sample was made of naive CD4+ T cells sorted from blood. Subset described: CD45RA+ positively selected. CDR3 loop: CASSPTPPFGNSYEQYF. CDR3 nucleotide sequence: TGTGCCAGCAGCCCCACTCCACCCTTCGGGAATTCCTACGAGCAGTACTTC.